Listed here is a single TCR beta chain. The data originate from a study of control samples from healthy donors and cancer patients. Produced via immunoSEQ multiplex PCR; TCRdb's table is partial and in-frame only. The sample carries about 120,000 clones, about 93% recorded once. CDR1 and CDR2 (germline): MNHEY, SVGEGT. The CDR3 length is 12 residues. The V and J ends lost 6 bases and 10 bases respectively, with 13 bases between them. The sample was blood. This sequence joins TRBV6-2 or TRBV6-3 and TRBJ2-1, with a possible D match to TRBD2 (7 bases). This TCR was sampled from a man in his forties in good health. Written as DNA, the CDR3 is TGTGCCAGCAGCCCGGGGGGCCGGGAGCAGTTCTTC. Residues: CASSPGGREQFF.